The 30 T cell receptor beta chains below all came from one sample that was sequenced in a study of CD8+ T cells in alopecia areata. As for treatment: oral pan-JAK inhibitor, 5-10 mg twice daily. Extraction of RNA preceded its reverse transcription into cDNA, which served as the sequencing template. The repertoire was sequenced with immunoSEQ multiplex PCR; TCRdb's copy has only in-frame clones and lacks some. The sample lists approximately 210,000 clones; 64% were seen once. The sequences come from CD4+ T cells sorted from blood, collected at week 49, from a patient treated with tofacitinib. The receptors here all came from a human donor with alopecia areata.

Written as DNA, the CDR3 is TGTGCCAGCAGCAATAGACAACCCCGCTACACCTTC. Protein product: CASSNRQPRYTF. The chain couples TRBV5-6 to TRBJ1-2; no firm D call. V lost 4 bases, J lost 9 bases, and 13 bases lay in between. Germline assignment: CDR1 SGHDT and CDR2 YYEEEE. The CDR3 runs to 12 residues.

This clone occurred a few times. The chain uses TRBV29-1 and TRBJ2-7, with D perhaps matching TRBD2 (5 bases). This CDR3 is 14 amino acids long. Deletions cut 4 bases from V and 0 bases from J, with 13 bases between. In germline, CDR1 is SQVTM, CDR2 ANQGSEA. CDR3 nucleotide sequence: TGCAGCGTTGTTTCAGCGGCCTCCTCCTACGAGCAGTACTTC. Residues: CSVVSAASSYEQYF.

This chain uses TRBV29-1 with TRBJ1-4; 8 nucleotides line up with TRBD1. The V gene's germline CDR1 is SQVTM and CDR2 ANQGSEA. There are 15 residues in the CDR3. Trimming removed 3 bases from V and 5 bases from J; junction bases left unmatched: 8. This chain's CDR3 is CSVEKQGGPNEKLFF. The CDR3 bases are TGCAGCGTTGAGAAACAGGGGGGCCCCAATGAAAAACTGTTTTTT.

The chain has TRBV10-3 and TRBJ2-6, with unresolved D. Per germline, CDR1 ENHRY and CDR2 SYGVKD. V lost 10 bases, J lost 0 bases, and 13 bases lay in between. The length of the CDR3 is 15 residues. The DNA of the CDR3 is TGTGCCAACAGCCCCGGTGACTCTGGGGCCAACGTCCTGACTTTC. Its translation: CANSPGDSGANVLTF.

This clone was observed a few times. V is TRBV29-1 and J is TRBJ1-2; TRBD1 aligns across 8 bases. Trimming at V came to 6 bases and at J to 4 bases, leaving 10 bases not matched to a gene. The CDR3 spans 14 residues. CDR1 and CDR2 (germline): SQVTM, ANQGSEA. The CDR3 coding sequence is TGCAGCGTGCGAACAGGGGGGGAAGGCTATGGCTACACCTTC. As protein: CSVRTGGEGYGYTF.

This clone was detected once. V and J are TRBV5-6 and TRBJ1-1; D call uncertain. This CDR3 is built from 15 residues. V lost 0 bases, J lost 0 bases, and 9 bases lay in between. From germline, CDR1 is SGHDT and CDR2 YYEEEE. CDR3 sequence reads: CASSLGQTMNTEAFF. The CDR3 bases are TGTGCCAGCAGCTTGGGGCAGACCATGAACACTGAAGCTTTCTTT.

This clone came up a few times. The chain recombines TRBV29-1 with TRBJ1-2, with 8 bases aligning to TRBD1. The CDR3 totals 15 residues. Trimming cost V 4 bases and J 8 bases; bases outside gene matches: 15. Germline CDR1 is SQVTM and CDR2 is ANQGSEA. The CDR3 here is CSVGSGGATEGGYTF. DNA of the CDR3: TGCAGCGTTGGCTCAGGGGGCGCAACAGAAGGCGGCTACACCTTC. Variable domain in full (rest from reference TRBV29-1 and TRBJ1-2): SAVISQKPSRDICQRGTSLTIQCQVDSQVTMMFWYRQQPGQSLTLIATANQGSEATYESGFVIDKFPISRPNLTFSTLTVSNMSPEDSSIYLCSVGSGGATEGGYTFGSGTRLTVV.

The CDR3 nucleotides read TGCGCCAGCAGCCAAGATCATAGCAGTCTGCGTGGCTACACCTTC. Protein: CASSQDHSSLRGYTF. The chain combines TRBV4-3 with TRBJ1-2; D gene unclear. V lost 0 bases and J 7 bases, leaving 15 bases between the germline ends. Germline CDR1 reads LGHNA; CDR2 reads YSLEER. The CDR3 consists of 15 residues.

The V gene is TRBV29-1, the J gene TRBJ2-3, with 8 bases aligning to TRBD2. V lost 7 bases and J lost 3; bases outside the gene matches: 12. The CDR3 runs to 15 residues. Germline lookup yields CDR1 SQVTM and CDR2 ANQGSEA. This CDR3 reads CSARSGGAGTDTQYF. Here the CDR3 DNA reads TGCAGCGCCCGTTCCGGGGGGGCCGGGACAGATACGCAGTATTTT.

In DNA, the CDR3 is TGTGCCAGTAGTCAAGGAGAAGATGGCTACACCTTC. It yields the protein CASSQGEDGYTF. V gene TRBV19 combines with J gene TRBJ1-2, with unresolved D. Germline values: CDR1 LNHDA, CDR2 SQIVND (reference sequence). CDR3 length equals 12 residues. Deletions cut 5 bases from V and 6 bases from J, with 10 bases between. The full variable domain, in which reference TRBV19 and TRBJ1-2 provide the parts outside the CDR3, is DGGITQSPKYLFRKEGQNVTLSCEQNLNHDAMYWYRQDPGQGLRLIYYSQIVNDFQKGDIAEGYSVSREKKESFPLTVTSAQKNPTAFYLCASSQGEDGYTFGSGTRLTVV.

In its sample, this clone was seen once. The chain has TRBV7-9 and TRBJ2-7, with D uncertain. The length of the CDR3 is 13 residues. Germline assignment: CDR1 SEHNR and CDR2 FQNEAQ (reference sequence). V lost 1 base to trimming and J lost 5 bases, with 9 bases between them. The CDR3 loop reads CASSLVSGHEQYF. The CDR3 bases are TGTGCCAGCAGCTTAGTATCTGGGCACGAGCAGTACTTC.

This clone was observed a handful of times. The V gene is TRBV29-1, the J gene TRBJ1-6; D uncertain. CDR1 and CDR2 (germline): SQVTM, ANQGSEA. The CDR3 totals 11 residues. V dropped 5 bases and J dropped 16 bases, with 15 bases sitting between them. The CDR3: CSVSFLGLLHF. CDR3 bases: TGCAGCGTTAGCTTTCTTGGCTTGCTCCACTTT.

V is TRBV10-3 and J is TRBJ1-1, with D perhaps matching TRBD1 (5 bases). Germline values: CDR1 ENHRY, CDR2 SYGVKD. CDR3 length: 15 residues. Trimming took off 2 bases at V and 4 bases at J, with 14 bases between the two ends. The CDR3 coding sequence is TGTGCCATCAGTGAGCGGTCCGGACATGGCACTGAAGCTTTCTTT. Its translation is CAISERSGHGTEAFF.

The gene calls are TRBV29-1 and TRBJ2-7, with D perhaps matching TRBD1 or TRBD2 (7 bases each). Trimming stripped 4 bases from V and 3 bases from J, with 16 bases between. The CDR3 covers 14 residues. CDR1 is SQVTM and CDR2 is ANQGSEA in the germline V gene. As DNA, the CDR3 is TGCAGCGTTGTATCAGGGGGGGTGAGCTACGAGCAGTACTTC. Encoded protein: CSVVSGGVSYEQYF.

The chain uses TRBV7-2 and TRBJ1-4; no clear D. The CDR3 totals 15 residues. Between the trimmed V and J ends, which lost 4 bases and 5 bases, there was a span of 14 bases. Germline loops: CDR1 SGHTA, CDR2 FQGNSA. The CDR3 DNA reads as TGTGCCAGCAGCTCAGACGGACGGGCGAATGAAAAACTGTTTTTT. Protein product: CASSSDGRANEKLFF. Full variable domain (outside the CDR3, taken from reference TRBV7-2 and TRBJ1-4): GAGVSQSPSNKVTEKGKDVELRCDPISGHTALYWYRQSLGQGLEFLIYFQGNSAPDKSGLPSDRFSAERTGGSVSTLTIQRTQQEDSAVYLCASSSDGRANEKLFFGSGTQLSVL.

The rearrangement joins TRBV29-1 to TRBJ1-4, with D perhaps TRBD1 (5 bases). CDR1 is SQVTM and CDR2 is ANQGSEA in the germline V gene. The CDR3 has 12 residues. Trimming took 5 bases from V and 7 from J, leaving 11 bases between them. Here the CDR3 reads CSVIGDGEKLFF. Written as DNA, the CDR3 is TGCAGCGTTATCGGGGACGGTGAAAAACTGTTTTTT.

The rearrangement uses TRBV15 and TRBJ2-1; TRBD1 agrees at 10 bases. CDR1 and CDR2 (germline): LNHNV, YYDKDF (reference sequence). Trimming at V came to 1 base and at J to 10 bases, leaving 7 bases not matched to a gene. The CDR3 spans 15 residues. The CDR3 nucleotides read TGTGCCACCAGCAGAGGGGACAGGGGCCCCCGGGAGCAGTTCTTC. Amino acids: CATSRGDRGPREQFF.

This clone has just a few counts. The V call is TRBV7-7, the J call TRBJ1-5; the D is unclear. Trimming shortened V by 5 bases and J by 6 bases, and 11 bases separated the two germline ends. The CDR3 sequence is 13 residues long. Germline V CDR1 and CDR2: SSHAT, FNYEAQ (reference sequence). The CDR3 region has the DNA TGTGCCAGCAGCCGAGGGCGAGGTCAGCCCCAGCATTTT. Its translation is CASSRGRGQPQHF.

The V gene is TRBV6-5, the J gene TRBJ2-6; D is uncertain. The germline CDR1 and CDR2 sequences are MNHEY and SVGAGI. Trimming removed 5 bases at V and 4 bases at J, with 6 bases between. This CDR3 is 13 amino acids long. The CDR3 here is CASSPAGANVLTF. The CDR3 nucleotides are TGTGCCAGCAGTCCTGCCGGGGCCAACGTCCTGACTTTC.

V gene TRBV5-4 combines with J gene TRBJ2-1; D is perhaps TRBD2 (5 bases). CDR1 and CDR2 (germline): SGHNT, YYREEE (reference sequence). This CDR3 has 16 residues. V lost 0 bases to trimming and J lost 3 bases, with 13 bases between them. CDR3 sequence reads: CASSLARTSGYNEQFF. The CDR3 region has the DNA TGTGCCAGCAGCTTGGCTCGCACTAGTGGCTACAATGAGCAGTTCTTC.

This sequence joins TRBV9 and TRBJ1-1; D call uncertain. V lost 4 bases and J 4 bases, leaving 17 bases between the germline ends. The germline CDR1 and CDR2 sequences are SGDLS and YYNGEE. This CDR3 spans 15 amino acids. The DNA of the CDR3 is TGTGCCAGCAGCCCCCAGCTCGAGGGAGGCACTGAAGCTTTCTTT. It is translated as CASSPQLEGGTEAFF.

This clone was counted between two and nine times. The genes are TRBV29-1 and TRBJ2-3; D gene ambiguous. Germline CDR1 and CDR2: SQVTM and ANQGSEA. The CDR3 extends over 15 amino acids. V lost 4 bases, J lost 2 bases, and 16 bases lay in between. The CDR3 region is CSVAPLTKYTDTQYF. CDR3 DNA: TGCAGCGTTGCCCCACTCACTAAGTACACAGATACGCAGTATTTT.

The V and J genes are TRBV14 and TRBJ1-1; D is unresolved. This CDR3 is 13 amino acids long. Per the germline V gene, CDR1 is SGHDN and CDR2 is FVKESK. Trimming left V 0 bases short and J 6 bases short, with 8 bases between. The CDR3, as DNA: TGTGCCAGCAGCCAAGATGGGGTTGCTGAAGCTTTCTTT. Translated, it gives CASSQDGVAEAFF.

The chain combines TRBV30 with TRBJ1-2, with D uncertain. Trimming shortened V by 2 bases and J by 8 bases, and 9 bases separated the two germline ends. Germline V gives CDR1 GTSNPN, CDR2 SVGIG (reference sequence). This CDR3 is 11 amino acids long. The CDR3 DNA reads TGTGCCTGGAGTAGCGGGAGCGGCTACACCTTC. This sequence encodes CAWSSGSGYTF.

This clone turned up a few times. This chain links TRBV29-1 with TRBJ1-2, with TRBD1 as a possible D gene (5 bases). The CDR3 extends over 11 amino acids. The germline CDR1 and CDR2 sequences are SQVTM and ANQGSEA. V lost 8 bases, J lost 7 bases, and 14 bases lay in between. CDR3 protein: CSQRGDGGYTF. DNA for the CDR3: TGCAGCCAGAGGGGCGATGGTGGCTACACCTTC.

The chain uses TRBV4-3 and TRBJ2-3, with 11 bases lining up with TRBD1. The CDR3 consists of 16 residues. The V and J ends lost 3 bases and 1 base, in that order; junction bases with no gene match: 3. The V gene's germline CDR1 is LGHNA and CDR2 YSLEER. DNA for the CDR3: TGCGCCAGCAGCCAGGACAGGGGGCTGGGCACAGATACGCAGTATTTT. Its protein is CASSQDRGLGTDTQYF.

The chain couples TRBV5-1 to TRBJ2-3; no reliable D call. Trimming left V 4 bases short and J 4 bases short, with 13 bases between. Germline V CDR1 and CDR2: SGHRS, YFSETQ. The CDR3 runs 14 residues. Here the CDR3 reads CASSQSLSADTQYF. CDR3 DNA: TGCGCCAGCAGCCAGTCCCTTTCGGCAGATACGCAGTATTTT.

The rearrangement uses TRBV15 and TRBJ2-5; D unresolved. This CDR3 is 13 amino acids long. Germline V gene data show CDR1 as LNHNV and CDR2 as YYDKDF (reference sequence). V gave up 4 bases and J gave up 2 bases, with 8 bases separating them. CDR3 nucleotide sequence: TGTGCCACCAGCATGGGTAGTCAAGAGACCCAGTACTTC. This gives the protein CATSMGSQETQYF.

The chain recombines TRBV6-1 with TRBJ1-1; 7 bases are a match to TRBD1. The CDR3 loop spans 14 amino acids. The junction had 4 bases not matched to a gene; V was cut back by 6 bases and J by 0 bases. Germline V gene lookup returns CDR1 MNHNS and CDR2 SASEGT. In nucleotides, the CDR3 is TGTGCCAGCAGCAAGGGACAGCTGAACACTGAAGCTTTCTTT. Translating gives CASSKGQLNTEAFF.

The V and J genes are TRBV28 and TRBJ2-1; TRBD1 might be the D (6 bases). The CDR3 extends over 13 amino acids. CDR1 MDHEN and CDR2 SYDVKM come from the germline V gene. V lost 6 bases and J lost 6, with 12 bases in between. The DNA of the CDR3 is TGTGCCAGCAGGAAAACAGGGTTCAATGAGCAGTTCTTC. It specifies CASRKTGFNEQFF.